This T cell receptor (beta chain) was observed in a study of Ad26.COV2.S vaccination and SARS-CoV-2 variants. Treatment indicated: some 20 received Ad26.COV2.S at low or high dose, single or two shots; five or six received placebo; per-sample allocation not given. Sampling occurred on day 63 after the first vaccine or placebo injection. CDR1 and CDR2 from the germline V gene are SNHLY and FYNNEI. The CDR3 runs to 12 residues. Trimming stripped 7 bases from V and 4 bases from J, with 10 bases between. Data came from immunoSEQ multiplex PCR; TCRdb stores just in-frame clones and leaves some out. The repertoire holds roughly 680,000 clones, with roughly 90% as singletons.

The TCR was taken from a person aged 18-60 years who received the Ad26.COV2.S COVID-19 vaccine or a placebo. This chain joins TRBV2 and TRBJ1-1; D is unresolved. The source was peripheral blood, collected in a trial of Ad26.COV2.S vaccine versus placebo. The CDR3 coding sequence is TGTGCCAGCACCCCGATCGTCACTGAAGCTTTCTTT. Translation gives CASTPIVTEAFF.